The 27 T cell receptor beta chains given below trace back to one sample, sequenced in a study of a mutant IDH1 vaccine in newly diagnosed glioma. As for time point: week 35, safety follow-up. What each vaccine dose contained was 300 ug of mutant IDH1 20-mer peptide, accompanied by topical imiquimod. Some clones are missing from TCRdb's copy, which holds only in-frame ones; the method was immunoSEQ multiplex PCR. The table shows tens of thousands of clones, with roughly four fifths occurring only once. Their target antigens are unknown. Source: PBMCs, taken from a glioma patient whose treatment included an IDH1 peptide vaccine. The receptors come from a man aged 50 or older with glioma.

The chain uses TRBV18 and TRBJ1-2, with 9 bases fitting TRBD1. The CDR3 totals 14 residues. Germline V gene data show CDR1 as KGHSH and CDR2 as LQKENI. The junction had 2 bases not matched to a gene; V was cut back by 2 bases and J by 4 bases. CDR3 amino acids: CASSPEGQGYGYTF. CDR3 coding DNA: TGTGCCAGCTCACCAGAGGGACAGGGCTATGGCTACACCTTC.

The chain uses TRBV5-4 and TRBJ2-3; 12 positions agree with TRBD2. V lost 2 bases, J lost 4 bases, and 2 bases stayed unmatched. The CDR3 is made up of 15 amino acids. Germline V CDR1 and CDR2: SGHNT, YYREEE (reference sequence). CDR3: CASSFPSGGADTQYF. The CDR3 nucleotides read TGTGCCAGCAGCTTCCCTAGCGGGGGGGCAGATACGCAGTATTTT.

V usage is TRBV1 and J usage is TRBJ1-5; the table calls TRBD1, which could not be checked here. TRBV1 is shown as a pseudogene. The CDR3 loop spans 16 amino acids. CDR3 region: CTSSQQGPTKNQPQHF. Here the CDR3 DNA reads TGCACCAGCAGCCAACAGGGGCCCACAAAAAATCAGCCCCAGCATTTT.

With regard to this clone: In the same sample, other DNA sequences code for this CDR3. The CDR3 sequence: CASSQHRGVTEAFF. In DNA, the CDR3 is TGTGCCAGCAGCCAACACCGGGGGGTGACTGAAGCTTTCTTT. The rearrangement uses TRBV7-2 and TRBJ1-1; tentative D call: TRBD1 (5 bases). CDR3 size: 14 residues. V lost 5 bases, J lost 5 bases, and 15 bases lay in between. Looked up from germline, CDR1 is SGHTA and CDR2 is FQGNSA.

J is TRBJ1-5 and V is TRBV7-8; TRBD1 might be the D (5 bases). The CDR3 contains 15 residues. V was clipped by 3 bases and J by 2 bases, with 11 bases between them. CDR1 and CDR2 (germline): SGHVS, FQNEAQ. CDR3 amino acids: CASSLGWGGNQPQHF. In DNA form, the CDR3 reads TGTGCCAGCAGCTTGGGTTGGGGCGGCAATCAGCCCCAGCATTTT.

This clone was counted between two and nine times. The chain combines TRBV10-3 with TRBJ2-6; TRBD1 or TRBD2 may be the D gene (5 bases each). Germline V gene lookup returns CDR1 ENHRY and CDR2 SYGVKD. Trimming removed 6 bases at V and 0 bases at J, with 6 bases between. The CDR3 runs to 14 residues. CDR3 region: CAIRGDSGANVLTF. The CDR3 DNA reads as TGTGCCATCAGGGGGGACTCTGGGGCCAACGTCCTGACTTTC.

The rearrangement joins TRBV27 to TRBJ2-6; D ambiguous. The length of the CDR3 is 14 residues. Germline V gives CDR1 MNHEY, CDR2 SMNVEV (reference sequence). The V and J ends lost 1 base and 1 base respectively, with 2 bases between them. The CDR3 nucleotides are TGTGCCAGCAGTTTATTATCTGGGGCCAACGTCCTGACTTTC. Its protein is CASSLLSGANVLTF.

The rearrangement uses TRBV7-2 and TRBJ1-5; no reliable D call. V was clipped by 2 bases and J by 5 bases, with 7 bases between them. The CDR3 sequence is 13 residues long. Germline V lookup: CDR1 SGHTA, CDR2 FQGNSA. CDR3: CASSLNSYQPQHF. The CDR3 DNA follows: TGTGCCAGCAGCTTAAACAGCTATCAGCCCCAGCATTTT.

This clone was observed a handful of times. The chain carries TRBV30 and TRBJ1-3, with a weak D call TRBD1 (5 bases). The length of the CDR3 is 13 residues. V dropped 0 bases and J dropped 8 bases, with 11 bases sitting between them. The germline CDR1 and CDR2 sequences are GTSNPN and SVGIG (reference sequence). Here the CDR3 DNA reads TGTGCCTGGAGTGTAGGGGTTAGAGACACCATATATTTT. It yields the protein CAWSVGVRDTIYF.

The CDR3, as DNA: TGTGCCAGCTCTCCAGACAGGGAACCCTCCGAGCAGTACTTC. It codes for CASSPDREPSEQYF. The chain links TRBV18 to TRBJ2-7; the match to TRBD1 covers 7 bases. The CDR3 sequence is 14 residues long. Losses at the gene ends were 6 bases for V and 6 bases for J; bases not matched to a gene: 11. The germline V gene encodes CDR1 KGHSH and CDR2 LQKENI.

The chain carries TRBV7-3 and TRBJ1-1; perhaps TRBD1 as D (6 bases). The V end was cut by 4 bases, the J end by 1 base, with 13 bases between. Germline V gives CDR1 SGHTA, CDR2 FQGTGA. This CDR3 has 15 amino acids. DNA for the CDR3: TGTGCCAGCAGCTCCTCCGGGACATCGAACACTGAAGCTTTCTTT. Protein product: CASSSSGTSNTEAFF.

This clone has a handful of counts. The chain recombines TRBV2 with TRBJ2-1; tentatively, D is TRBD2 (6 bases). The CDR3 length is 12 residues. Trimming cost V 8 bases and J 3 bases, with 8 bases left between them. CDR1 is SNHLY, CDR2 FYNNEI, per germline. This CDR3 is CASGSGYNEQFF. CDR3 bases: TGTGCCAGCGGTAGCGGCTACAATGAGCAGTTCTTC.

This clone occurred a few times. The chain combines TRBV4-1 with TRBJ2-7, with D possibly being TRBD1 (6 bases). CDR3 length equals 15 residues. The germline V gene encodes CDR1 MGHRA and CDR2 YSYEKL. V was clipped by 1 base and J by 0 bases, with 10 bases between them. As DNA, the CDR3 is TGCGCCAGCAGCCAAGCAGGGGTGAACTCCTACGAGCAGTACTTC. Its protein product is CASSQAGVNSYEQYF.

V is TRBV7-8 and J is TRBJ2-5; D call uncertain. The germline V and J ends were trimmed by 2 bases and 2 bases, with 12 bases remaining between them. Germline V lookup: CDR1 SGHVS, CDR2 FQNEAQ. CDR3 size: 15 residues. The CDR3 region has the DNA TGTGCCAGCAGCTTAAGAAGGACGCGGCAAGAGACCCAGTACTTC. It codes for CASSLRRTRQETQYF.

V and J are TRBV28 and TRBJ2-3; 11 bases line up with TRBD2. The V and J ends lost 6 bases and 5 bases, in that order; junction bases with no gene match: 16. CDR3 length: 18 amino acids. CDR1 is MDHEN, CDR2 SYDVKM, per germline. CDR3 in amino acids: CASSPGLVSGGAIDTQYF. DNA of the CDR3: TGTGCCAGCAGCCCCGGACTTGTTAGCGGGGGGGCCATAGATACGCAGTATTTT.

The gene calls are TRBV6-5 and TRBJ2-5; 10 positions match TRBD2. CDR3 size: 16 residues. Germline CDR1 and CDR2: MNHEY and SVGAGI. After removal of 2 bases from V and 5 bases from J, the junction contained 8 bases not matched to a gene. The CDR3 nucleotides read TGTGCCAGCAGTTACAGCGGGGGGGCGCCGAGGGAGACCCAGTACTTC. Encoded protein: CASSYSGGAPRETQYF.

The chain couples TRBV7-8 to TRBJ2-3; a possible D gene is TRBD2 (7 bases). The CDR3 extends over 14 amino acids. Germline V CDR1 and CDR2: SGHVS, FQNEAQ. V dropped 5 bases and J dropped 5 bases, with 14 bases sitting between them. CDR3 residues: CASSPAGAGDTQYF. In DNA form, the CDR3 reads TGTGCCAGCAGCCCTGCGGGGGCGGGAGATACGCAGTATTTT.

The chain employs TRBV10-3 and TRBJ1-1; no clear D gene. CDR3 length: 14 amino acids. Germline lookup yields CDR1 ENHRY and CDR2 SYGVKD. The V gene lost 4 bases and the J gene lost 0 bases, with 9 bases spanning the gap. CDR3 DNA: TGTGCCATCAGTGTAGACAAAATGAACACTGAAGCTTTCTTT. Protein: CAISVDKMNTEAFF.

The CDR3 region is CASSQGDRERELFF. For the CDR3, the DNA is TGCGCCAGCAGCCAAGGCGATCGGGAGCGTGAACTGTTTTTT. This chain joins TRBV4-3 and TRBJ1-4; no clear D gene. CDR3 length equals 14 residues. In germline, CDR1 is LGHNA, CDR2 YSLEER. With 1 base removed from V and 12 bases from J, the gap between germline ends came to 15 bases.

A few counts support this clone. V gene TRBV29-1 combines with J gene TRBJ1-1; no definite D call. V gave up 6 bases and J gave up 5 bases, with 13 bases separating them. The CDR3 loop spans 12 amino acids. Germline V lookup: CDR1 SQVTM, CDR2 ANQGSEA. The CDR3 region is CSVKRGQTEAFF. The CDR3 DNA follows: TGCAGCGTGAAGCGGGGTCAGACTGAAGCTTTCTTT.

The chain recombines TRBV5-1 with TRBJ1-4; D is uncertain. This CDR3 has 14 amino acids. Trimming took 2 bases from V and 7 from J, leaving 12 bases between them. Germline CDR1 is SGHRS and CDR2 is YFSETQ. The DNA for the CDR3 is TGCGCCAGCAGCTTAACAGTTACCGGTGAAAAACTGTTTTTT. Amino acid sequence: CASSLTVTGEKLFF. The whole variable domain, filled in from reference TRBV5-1 and TRBJ1-4, reads KAGVTQTPRYLIKTRGQQVTLSCSPISGHRSVSWYQQTPGQGLQFLFEYFSETQRNKGNFPGRFSGRQFSNSRSEMNVSTLELGDSALYLCASSLTVTGEKLFFGSGTQLSVL.

The chain links TRBV2 to TRBJ1-2; weak D call: TRBD1 (5 bases). CDR3 length: 11 residues. V was pared by 5 bases and J by 8 bases, with 9 bases between. CDR1 and CDR2 (germline): SNHLY, FYNNEI. CDR3: CASSPGMGYTF. CDR3 bases: TGTGCCAGCAGTCCAGGGATGGGCTACACCTTC.

V and J are TRBV5-1 and TRBJ2-5, with no clear D. CDR1 and CDR2 from the germline V gene are SGHRS and YFSETQ. Trimming cost V 3 bases and J 5 bases, with 11 bases left between them. The CDR3 covers 13 residues. CDR3 bases: TGCGCCAGCAGCTCGGCCGCTCGGGAGACCCAGTACTTC. Its protein is CASSSAARETQYF.

V usage is TRBV19 and J usage is TRBJ1-5, with D perhaps matching TRBD1 (6 bases). This CDR3 region has 13 residues. V lost 7 bases and J lost 2, with 9 bases in between. Germline lookup yields CDR1 LNHDA and CDR2 SQIVND (reference sequence). The CDR3, as DNA: TGTGCCAGTAAAGGGGGTGGCAATCAGCCCCAGCATTTT. It is translated as CASKGGGNQPQHF.

With regard to this clone: This CDR3 is also generated by other DNA sequences in the sample. CDR3 coding DNA: TGCAGCGTTGACTCCTATGGCTACACCTTC. Protein: CSVDSYGYTF. The rearrangement uses TRBV29-1 and TRBJ1-2; D call uncertain. The V and J ends lost 3 bases and 4 bases respectively, with 3 bases between them. In germline, CDR1 is SQVTM, CDR2 ANQGSEA. The CDR3 has 10 amino acids.

This clone was seen a few times. The chain employs TRBV5-1 and TRBJ1-1; D not resolved. Germline CDR1 SGHRS, CDR2 YFSETQ. The ends were cut back, 0 bases at V and 5 bases at J, with 11 bases in the middle. The CDR3 loop spans 14 amino acids. The CDR3 region is CASSLGQRETEAFF. CDR3 DNA sequence: TGCGCCAGCAGCTTGGGGCAGAGGGAGACTGAAGCTTTCTTT.

This clone was counted between two and nine times. J is TRBJ2-1 and V is TRBV27; D gene uncertain. This CDR3 region has 14 residues. Germline V gene sequence: CDR1 MNHEY, CDR2 SMNVEV (reference sequence). The V and J ends lost 2 bases and 4 bases respectively, with 9 bases between them. The CDR3 spells CASSLGSSYNEQFF. CDR3 bases: TGTGCCAGCAGTTTAGGCAGTAGTTACAATGAGCAGTTCTTC.